This T cell receptor beta chain was identified during a study of cytomegalovirus exposure and HLA in healthy donors. Study-level results: Cytomegalovirus status, reportedly, was diagnosed with high specificity and sensitivity by the classifier.

The PCR had 60 Vbeta and 13 Jbeta primers. Assay used: immunoSEQ multiplex PCR; TCRdb lists only in-frame clones, some missing. This table holds approximately 200,000 clones, over 70% found once. Per the germline V gene, CDR1 is LNHNV and CDR2 is YYDKDF (reference sequence). V trimming: 5 bases; J trimming: 3 bases; junction bases outside the gene matches: 3. CDR3 length equals 13 residues. Comment on this clone: Its antigen is undetermined.

This clonotype originated in a woman younger than 30 in good health and CMV-seropositive. The chain is built from TRBV15 and TRBJ2-7, with 8 bases that match TRBD1. The sequenced sample was PBMCs. The CDR3 coding sequence is TGTGCCACCAGCGGGGGACAGGACTACGAGCAGTACTTC. Its protein product is CATSGGQDYEQYF.